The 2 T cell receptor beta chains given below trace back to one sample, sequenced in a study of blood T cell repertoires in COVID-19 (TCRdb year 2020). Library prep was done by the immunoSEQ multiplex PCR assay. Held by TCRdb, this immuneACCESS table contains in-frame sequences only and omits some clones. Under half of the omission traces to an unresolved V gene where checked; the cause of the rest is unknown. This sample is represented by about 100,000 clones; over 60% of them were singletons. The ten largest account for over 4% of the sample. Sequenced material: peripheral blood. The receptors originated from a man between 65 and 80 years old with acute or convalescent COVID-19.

The CDR3 loop is CAIGAGGSNYGYTF. The CDR3 DNA is TGTGCCATCGGTGCTGGAGGGTCTAACTATGGCTACACCTTC. The chain links TRBV10-3 to TRBJ1-2; D is uncertain. Per the germline V gene, CDR1 is ENHRY and CDR2 is SYGVKD. V was shortened by 8 bases and J by 0 bases, with 13 bases between the two germline ends. This CDR3 is 14 amino acids long.

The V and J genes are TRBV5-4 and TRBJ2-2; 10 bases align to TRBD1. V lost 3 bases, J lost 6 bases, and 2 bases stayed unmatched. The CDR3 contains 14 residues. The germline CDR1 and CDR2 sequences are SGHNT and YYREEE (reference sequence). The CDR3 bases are TGTGCCAGCAGCTGGACAGGGGGACCCGGGGAGCTGTTTTTT. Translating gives CASSWTGGPGELFF.